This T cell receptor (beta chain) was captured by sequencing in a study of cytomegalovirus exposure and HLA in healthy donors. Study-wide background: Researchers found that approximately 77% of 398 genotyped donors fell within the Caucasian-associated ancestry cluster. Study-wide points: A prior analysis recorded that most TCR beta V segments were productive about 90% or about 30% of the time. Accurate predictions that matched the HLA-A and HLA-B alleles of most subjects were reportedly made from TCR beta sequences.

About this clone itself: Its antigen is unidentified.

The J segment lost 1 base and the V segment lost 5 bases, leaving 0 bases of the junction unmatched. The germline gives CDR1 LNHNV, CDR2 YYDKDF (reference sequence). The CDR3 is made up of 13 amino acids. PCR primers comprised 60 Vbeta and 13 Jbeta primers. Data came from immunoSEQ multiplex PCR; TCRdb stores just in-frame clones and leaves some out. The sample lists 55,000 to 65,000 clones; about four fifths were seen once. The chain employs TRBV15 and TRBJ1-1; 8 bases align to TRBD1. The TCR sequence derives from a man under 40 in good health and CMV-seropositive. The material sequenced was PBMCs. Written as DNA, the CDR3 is TGTGCCACCAGCGGGACAGGGAACACTGAAGCTTTCTTT. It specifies CATSGTGNTEAFF.